This is a list of T cell receptor beta chains from one sample in a study of T-cell reconstitution after alpha-beta-depleted transplantation in children. TCRdb re-derived calls from the PCR reads in MiXCR, one entry per CDR3 protein. The sample lists around 100,000 distinct CDR3 sequences, 10% occurring once. The material was PBMCs, obtained before TCRalphabeta/CD19-depleted stem cell transplant. The receptor source for this set is a boy between 2 and 10 years old with acute lymphoblastic leukemia, due to receive a stem cell transplant. Each CDR3 is given with its conserved first and last residue. The D gene is left open where the match is weak. The listing skips clone size in some rows; elsewhere it reads once, few, many or a size class.

v_call	cdr3_length	d_call	clone_size	j_call	cdr3_aa	cdr3_nt
TRBV6-4	16	.	.	TRBJ2-1	CASSAQPGLADNLQFF	TGTGCCAGCAGTGCCCAACCGGGGCTAGCCGACAATCTGCAGTTCTTC
TRBV5-1	13	.	.	TRBJ1-1	CASTRGDGPEAFF	TGCGCCAGCACCCGAGGGGACGGCCCTGAAGCTTTCTTT
TRBV5-1	13	.	.	TRBJ1-2	CASSTDGKDGYTF	TGCGCCAGCAGCACCGACGGGAAGGATGGCTACACCTTC
TRBV12-3/TRBV12-4	14	.	few	TRBJ2-5	CASSLPASQETQYF	TGTGCCAGCAGTTTACCGGCTAGCCAAGAGACCCAGTACTTC
TRBV5-1	15	.	.	TRBJ2-7	CASSLMGGLAYEQYF	TGCGCCAGCAGCTTGATGGGGGGTCTAGCCTACGAGCAGTACTTC
TRBV15	17	TRBD2	.	TRBJ2-3	CATSTKRTSGSADTQYF	TGTGCCACCAGCACCAAAAGAACTAGCGGGAGTGCAGATACGCAGTATTTT
TRBV12-3/TRBV12-4	13	.	.	TRBJ2-3	CASRDGRTDTQYF	TGTGCCAGCAGGGACGGACGCACAGATACGCAGTATTTT
TRBV20-1	11	.	many	TRBJ2-5	CSARGSGSQYF	TGCAGTGCTAGAGGTTCGGGCTCCCAGTACTTC
TRBV5-6	15	.	few	TRBJ2-3	CASSLEFLATDTQYF	TGTGCCAGCAGCTTGGAGTTCCTAGCGACAGATACGCAGTATTTT
TRBV7-9	13	.	.	TRBJ1-1	CASRPIDSTEAFF	TGTGCCAGCAGGCCGATCGACAGCACTGAAGCTTTCTTT
TRBV28	15	.	few	TRBJ2-1	CASSLQARGDNEQFF	TGTGCCAGCAGTTTGCAGGCCCGAGGCGACAATGAGCAGTTCTTC
TRBV20-1	13	TRBD1	many	TRBJ1-2	CSASGDRDYGYTF	TGCAGTGCTAGCGGTGACAGGGACTATGGCTACACCTTC
TRBV7-8	15	TRBD1	many	TRBJ2-1	CASSPAGTGINEQFF	TGTGCCAGCAGCCCAGCGGGGACAGGGATCAATGAGCAGTTCTTC
TRBV5-1	15	.	once	TRBJ1-6	CASSGGTKNNSPLHF	TGCGCCAGCAGCGGCGGGACAAAGAATAATTCACCCCTCCACTTT
TRBV11-2	13	.	few	TRBJ1-5	CASSLSANQPQHF	TGTGCCAGCAGCTTATCCGCCAATCAGCCCCAGCATTTT
TRBV5-1	16	TRBD1	.	TRBJ2-5	CASSRQTGVTRETQYF	TGCGCCAGCAGCCGACAGACAGGGGTGACGAGAGAGACCCAGTACTTC
TRBV3-1	15	TRBD1	few	TRBJ2-7	CASSQDRTGSYEQYF	TGTGCCAGCAGCCAAGATAGGACAGGCTCCTACGAGCAGTACTTC
TRBV13	20	TRBD2	.	TRBJ2-1	CASSQPGGSSSGSSYNEQFF	TGTGCCAGCAGCCAGCCAGGGGGGTCAAGTAGCGGGAGCTCCTACAATGAGCAGTTCTTC
TRBV5-1	15	TRBD2	many	TRBJ2-5	CASSLTSGGQETQYF	TGCGCCAGCAGCTTGACTAGCGGGGGACAAGAGACCCAGTACTTC
TRBV5-5	14	TRBD2	many	TRBJ2-1	CASSLVLAGGGPFF	TGTGCCAGCAGCTTGGTACTAGCGGGAGGGGGTCCGTTCTTC
TRBV3-1	16	.	.	TRBJ2-3	CASSQERRLGTDTQYF	TGTGCCAGCAGCCAAGAACGCAGACTAGGTACAGATACGCAGTATTTT
TRBV9	16	.	few	TRBJ2-1	CASSKTRSLSYNEQFF	TGTGCCAGCAGCAAGACTAGAAGTTTGTCCTACAATGAGCAGTTCTTC
TRBV15	17	TRBD1	few	TRBJ2-4	CATSRERTGVTKNIQYF	TGTGCCACCAGCAGAGAGAGGACAGGGGTTACCAAAAACATTCAGTACTTC
TRBV10-2	19	TRBD2	many	TRBJ2-3	CASSDRELPSGRALDTQYF	TGCGCCAGCAGTGATCGGGAGTTGCCTAGCGGGAGGGCCTTAGATACGCAGTATTTT
TRBV7-8	14	.	.	TRBJ2-1	CASNDEGQYNEQFF	TGTGCCAGCAACGATGAAGGACAGTACAATGAGCAGTTCTTC
TRBV7-6	16	.	.	TRBJ2-3	CASSLEGGFAADTQYF	TGTGCCAGCAGCTTAGAGGGGGGATTCGCGGCAGATACGCAGTATTTT
TRBV11-2	17	.	.	TRBJ2-7	CASSLSGVSRSSYEQYF	TGTGCCAGCAGCTTAAGTGGTGTAAGTCGCAGCTCCTACGAGCAGTACTTC
TRBV4-1	17	.	.	TRBJ2-4	CASSQSPRRLAKNIQYF	TGCGCCAGCAGCCAAAGCCCCAGAAGACTAGCCAAAAACATTCAGTACTTC
TRBV12-3/TRBV12-4	14	.	many	TRBJ2-1	CASSFQESYNEQFF	TGTGCCAGCAGTTTTCAGGAATCCTACAATGAGCAGTTCTTC
TRBV6-2/TRBV6-3	14	TRBD1	few	TRBJ2-1	CASSRDRGNNEQFF	TGTGCCAGCAGCCGGGACAGGGGTAACAATGAGCAGTTCTTC
TRBV6-2/TRBV6-3	15	.	few	TRBJ1-5	CASSYGAVSNQPQHF	TGTGCCAGCAGTTACGGGGCAGTTAGCAATCAGCCCCAGCATTTT
TRBV15	14	.	.	TRBJ2-3	CATSRGLSTDTQYF	TGTGCCACCAGCAGAGGGTTAAGCACAGATACGCAGTATTTT
TRBV19	14	TRBD1	.	TRBJ2-3	CASSMGQGTDTQYF	TGTGCCAGTAGTATGGGACAGGGCACAGATACGCAGTATTTT
TRBV20-1	16	.	few	TRBJ2-7	CSAEPGGGDGSYEQYF	TGCAGTGCCGAACCGGGGGGCGGGGACGGCTCCTACGAGCAGTACTTC
TRBV5-1	14	.	few	TRBJ2-2	CASSLGASSGELFF	TGCGCCAGCAGCTTGGGGGCCTCTTCCGGGGAGCTGTTTTTT
TRBV7-9	17	TRBD2	few	TRBJ2-3	CASSPRLAGGGTDTQYF	TGTGCCAGCAGCCCACGACTAGCGGGAGGGGGCACAGATACGCAGTATTTT
TRBV9	18	TRBD2	.	TRBJ2-2	CASSVEPAGGGWTGELFF	TGTGCCAGCAGCGTAGAGCCAGCGGGAGGAGGTTGGACCGGGGAGCTGTTTTTT
TRBV24-1	14	.	.	TRBJ2-3	CATSVPGRTDTQYF	TGTGCCACCAGTGTTCCAGGCCGCACAGATACGCAGTATTTT
TRBV20-1	13	.	.	TRBJ2-5	CSAGQDYQETQYF	TGCAGTGCTGGCCAAGACTACCAAGAGACCCAGTACTTC
TRBV10-1	13	.	few	TRBJ2-7	CASSAGSSYEQYF	TGCGCCAGCTCGGCTGGGAGCTCCTACGAGCAGTACTTC
TRBV5-2	15	.	.	TRBJ2-3	CARGPGGHRTDTQYF	TGTGCCAGGGGCCCAGGGGGCCACCGCACAGATACGCAGTATTTT
TRBV15	14	.	few	TRBJ2-7	CATSRSGSRHEQYF	TGTGCCACCAGCAGATCAGGGTCACGGCACGAGCAGTACTTC
TRBV5-1	14	TRBD1	many	TRBJ2-7	CASSVAGTDYEQYF	TGCGCCAGCAGCGTGGCCGGGACAGACTACGAGCAGTACTTC
TRBV29-1	9	.	few	TRBJ2-7	CSWGYEQYF	TGCAGCTGGGGCTACGAGCAGTACTTC
TRBV6-1	13	.	once	TRBJ2-7	CASSHTRTYEQYF	TGTGCCAGCAGCCACACCAGGACCTACGAGCAGTACTTC
TRBV27	15	.	few	TRBJ2-1	CASSLGSTGYNEQFF	TGTGCCAGCAGTTTGGGGTCCACGGGCTACAATGAGCAGTTCTTC
TRBV28	12	TRBD2	many	TRBJ2-7	CASNGEGYEQYF	TGTGCCAGCAATGGGGAGGGCTACGAGCAGTACTTC
TRBV28	14	.	few	TRBJ2-1	CASSTPGQYNEQFF	TGTGCCAGCAGTACCCCCGGACAGTACAATGAGCAGTTCTTC